This T cell receptor (beta chain) comes out of a study of T cells in localized non-small cell lung cancer. TCRdb keeps only in-frame clones here, not all; method: immunoSEQ multiplex PCR. The table records about 39,000 clones, 70% to 80% of them present only once. Note on this clone: What it recognizes is unknown.

CDR3 length: 17 residues. Germline values: CDR1 MNHEY, CDR2 SMNVEV (reference sequence). V was cut by 2 bases and J by 3 bases, with 17 bases left in between. Study results and caveats: Heterogeneity within the tumor remains possible, as just one region underwent sequencing. A raised T cell density in blood coincided with lengthier overall survival.

The chain has TRBV27 and TRBJ2-1, with D perhaps TRBD2 (5 bases). The TCR comes from a woman aged 40 to 75 with stage II squamous cell lung carcinoma. Sequenced here: PBMCs, sampled before any cancer treatment. The CDR3 reads CASSLHRGRDLYNEQFF. The CDR3 bases are TGTGCCAGCAGTTTACATAGAGGGCGCGATCTCTACAATGAGCAGTTCTTC.